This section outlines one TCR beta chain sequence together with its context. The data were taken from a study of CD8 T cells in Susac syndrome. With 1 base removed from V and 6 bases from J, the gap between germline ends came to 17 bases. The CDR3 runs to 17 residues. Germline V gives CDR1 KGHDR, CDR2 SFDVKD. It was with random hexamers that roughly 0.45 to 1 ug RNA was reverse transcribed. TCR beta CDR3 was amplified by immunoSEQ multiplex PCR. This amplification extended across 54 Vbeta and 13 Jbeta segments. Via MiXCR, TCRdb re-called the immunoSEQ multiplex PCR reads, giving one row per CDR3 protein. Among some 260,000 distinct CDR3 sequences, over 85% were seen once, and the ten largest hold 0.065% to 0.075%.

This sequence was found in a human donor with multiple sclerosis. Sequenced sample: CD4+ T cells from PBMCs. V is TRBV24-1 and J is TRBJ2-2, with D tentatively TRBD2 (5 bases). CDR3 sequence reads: CATSDFRTDRRSGELFF. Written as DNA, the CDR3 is TGTGCCACCAGTGATTTTCGGACGGATAGGAGGTCCGGGGAGCTGTTTTTT.